This entry features one T cell receptor beta chain sequence. Its specificity is unknown. CDR3 length: 16 amino acids. The V gene lost 2 bases and the J gene lost 0 bases, with 11 bases spanning the gap. In germline, CDR1 is MNHEY, CDR2 SMNVEV (reference sequence). The assay was immunoSEQ multiplex PCR, and TCRdb's table has in-frame clones only and misses some. In the table there are about 50,000 clones, about four fifths of which are singletons. This sample was taken from a study of fetal regulatory T cell absence and autoimmunity. Regarding the study as a whole: Pancreas and cord blood did not differ much in TRB family usage.

The sequencing sample was made of cord blood. This chain joins TRBV27 and TRBJ1-5; D is perhaps TRBD1 (5 bases). The receptor was isolated from a newborn boy with IPEX syndrome. CDR3 in DNA: TGTGCCAGCAGTTTAGCAGGGCCTTATAGCAATCAGCCCCAGCATTTT. Encoded protein: CASSLAGPYSNQPQHF.